A selection of T cell receptor beta chains follows, all from one sample in a study of T cells after yellow fever vaccination. TCRdb reprocessed the 5' RACE reads via MiXCR and lists one record per CDR3 protein. The table records about 510,000 distinct CDR3 sequences, less than 25% of them present only once. This specimen consisted of PBMCs, obtained about 21 days after the first yellow fever vaccination. Source of these receptors: a man aged 18 to 29 who received the YFV17D yellow fever vaccine. The CDR3 runs from the conserved cysteine through the conserved F or W. The D gene is left open where the match is weak. The listing skips clone size in some rows; elsewhere it reads once, few, many or a size class.

TRBV7-3	few	NA	TRBJ1-5	TGTGCCAGCAGCTTACTCCCTGATCAGCCCCAGCATTTT	CASSLLPDQPQHF
TRBV10-2	few	TRBD1	TRBJ1-5	TGCGCCAACACCTCGCACCCGGGACAGGGGTTAGGGCAGCCCCAGCATTTT	CANTSHPGQGLGQPQHF
TRBV24-1	NA	TRBD2	TRBJ2-5	TGTGCCACCAGTGATCCCTTCCGCGGGGGAACCCAAGAGACCCAGTACTTC	CATSDPFRGGTQETQYF
TRBV10-3	many	NA	TRBJ2-3	TGTGCCATCAGGGCCGGACAGGGAGGGATCACAGATACGCAGTATTTT	CAIRAGQGGITDTQYF
TRBV6-5	few	TRBD2	TRBJ2-3	TGTGCCAGCAGTACTAATAGCGGGCCGCCCACAGATACGCAGTATTTT	CASSTNSGPPTDTQYF
TRBV6-6	few	NA	TRBJ2-1	TGTGCCAGCAGCAACGAGGGATATGAGCAGTTCTTC	CASSNEGYEQFF
TRBV5-1	many	NA	TRBJ2-5	TGCGCCAGCAGCTTGGATACCGCTAATCAAGAGACCCAGTACTTC	CASSLDTANQETQYF
TRBV27	NA	TRBD1	TRBJ1-5	TGTGCCAGCAGAGGACAGGGACCGCATCAGCCCCAGCATTTT	CASRGQGPHQPQHF
TRBV9	NA	NA	TRBJ2-3	TGTGCCAGCAGCGGGATCACACTCGCCGCAGATACGCAGTATTTT	CASSGITLAADTQYF
TRBV9	few	NA	TRBJ1-2	TGTGCCAGCAGCGTAGAGCGGGGTGGCTATGGCTACACCTTC	CASSVERGGYGYTF
TRBV7-2	NA	NA	TRBJ2-1	TGTGCCAGCAGCTCACAGCCTAGGAGGGGTTCCTACAATGAGCAGTTCTTC	CASSSQPRRGSYNEQFF
TRBV5-5	few	NA	TRBJ2-7	TGTGCCAGCAGCGGGGAGTGGGGTACCTACGAGCAGTACTTC	CASSGEWGTYEQYF
TRBV7-3	NA	TRBD2	TRBJ2-2	TGTGCCAGCATGCTGATAGCGGGGGGGAACACCGGGGAGCTGTTTTTT	CASMLIAGGNTGELFF
TRBV7-2	NA	NA	TRBJ2-1	TGTGCCAGCAGCTTAATGGGCAGTCGAGAGCAGTTCTTC	CASSLMGSREQFF
TRBV6-8	NA	NA	TRBJ1-1	TGTGCCAGGACCGATCCCAAGTGGTATTCACGGACTGAAGCTTTCTTT	CARTDPKWYSRTEAFF
TRBV4-1	few	NA	TRBJ1-4	TGCGCCAGCAGCCCCTCGGGAGGGCGAGGTGAAAAACTGTTTTTT	CASSPSGGRGEKLFF
TRBV6-1	few	NA	TRBJ1-1	TGTGCCAGCAGTACCCTGAGAGGGAACACTGAAGCTTTCTTT	CASSTLRGNTEAFF
TRBV6-5	NA	TRBD2	TRBJ2-3	TGTGCCAGCAGTCCCGGGGACTACCGTACGCAGTATTTT	CASSPGDYRTQYF
TRBV20-1	few	NA	TRBJ2-2	TGCAGTGCTAGCGGGGGGCTGAACACCGGGGAGCTGTTTTTT	CSASGGLNTGELFF
TRBV20-1	NA	NA	TRBJ1-5	TGCAGTGCTATATATGGCGGCGATCAGCCCCAGCATTTT	CSAIYGGDQPQHF
TRBV5-1	NA	NA	TRBJ2-7	TGCGCCAGCAGTTCTGGAGGGGGGAGCTCCTACGAGCAGTACTTC	CASSSGGGSSYEQYF
TRBV6-2/TRBV6-3	few	TRBD1	TRBJ2-3	TGTGCCAGCAGCGGACAGGGGGCGGTCACAGATACGCAGTATTTT	CASSGQGAVTDTQYF
TRBV20-1	NA	NA	TRBJ1-1	TGCAGTGCTAGAGATGGGGGTCACTCGATCTTT	CSARDGGHSIF
TRBV11-1	NA	TRBD1	TRBJ2-7	TGTGCCAGCAGCCCTACTTCCGGGACAGGTGGCACCTACGAGCAGTACTTC	CASSPTSGTGGTYEQYF
TRBV20-1	few	TRBD1	TRBJ1-2	TGCAGTGCTACGCAGGGACAGGCCTATGGCTACACCTTC	CSATQGQAYGYTF
TRBV4-2	NA	NA	TRBJ1-1	TGTGCCAGCAGCCAAGCCGAGGGTGGGGGCACTGAAGCTTTCTTT	CASSQAEGGGTEAFF
TRBV3-1	NA	NA	TRBJ2-1	TGTGCCAGCAGCCAAGATACCGTAGGGGGGCGTGAGCAGTTCTTC	CASSQDTVGGREQFF
TRBV7-8	few	TRBD2	TRBJ2-1	TGTGCCAGCAGGAGCGGGACGGACAATGAGCAGTTCTTC	CASRSGTDNEQFF
TRBV27	NA	NA	TRBJ2-3	TGTGCCAGCAGTTTCTCAGACGGCCCCACAGATACGCAGTATTTT	CASSFSDGPTDTQYF
TRBV6-1	few	NA	TRBJ1-1	TGTGCCAGCAGGGATCCCCCGGCCTTTGTGGCTTTCTTT	CASRDPPAFVAFF
TRBV7-2	NA	NA	TRBJ1-2	TGTGCCAGCAGCTTAAGGCCCCAGGGCCCGTTGATGGGCTACACCTTC	CASSLRPQGPLMGYTF
TRBV5-1	few	TRBD1	TRBJ2-7	TGCGCCAGCAGCCCGACAGGGGGCTTGCCGGGGCAGTACTTC	CASSPTGGLPGQYF